The T cell receptor (beta chain) under discussion was sequenced for a study of graft-versus-host responses after intestinal transplantation. Study information: Recipients underwent multivisceral, liver-intestinal, or isolated intestinal transplants.

Assay: immunoSEQ multiplex PCR; the TCRdb copy retains only in-frame clones and omits some. The sample gives approximately 7,100 clones, around 91% of which show up once; roughly 5% is in the top ten. Trimming cost V 8 bases and J 4 bases; bases outside gene matches: 3. Germline CDR1 is MNHNS and CDR2 is SASEGT. The CDR3 is 12 residues long. This chain joins TRBV6-1 and TRBJ2-3; TRBD1 matches at 7 bases. The source is a human patient who received an intestinal transplant, so some T cells may come from the graft donor. The material was PBMCs, obtained 83 days after transplant. CDR3 amino acids: CASGQGADTQYF. The CDR3 nucleotides read TGTGCCAGCGGGCAGGGGGCAGATACGCAGTATTTT.